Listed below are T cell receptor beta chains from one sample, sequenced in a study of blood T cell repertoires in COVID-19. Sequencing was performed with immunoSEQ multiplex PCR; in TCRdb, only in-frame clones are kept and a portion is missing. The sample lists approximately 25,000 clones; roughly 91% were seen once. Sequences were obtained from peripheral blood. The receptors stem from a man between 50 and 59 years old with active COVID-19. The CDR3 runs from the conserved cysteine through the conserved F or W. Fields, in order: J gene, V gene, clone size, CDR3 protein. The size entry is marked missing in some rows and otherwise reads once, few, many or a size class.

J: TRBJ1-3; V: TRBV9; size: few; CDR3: CASSLIGGTGAGNTIYF
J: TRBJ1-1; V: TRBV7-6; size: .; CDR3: CASSSIYRGLNTEAFF
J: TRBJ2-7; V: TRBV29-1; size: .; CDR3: CSVEWGTGLSEQYF
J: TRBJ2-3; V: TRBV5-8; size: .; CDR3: CASSHRADTQYF
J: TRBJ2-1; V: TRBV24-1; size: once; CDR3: CATSDNHGGLAGKGSYNEQFF
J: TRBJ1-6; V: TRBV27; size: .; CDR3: CASSFTRQGAGSPLHF
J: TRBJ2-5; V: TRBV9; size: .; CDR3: CASSVSPNQETQYF
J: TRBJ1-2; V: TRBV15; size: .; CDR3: CATSRDAGKPGGYTF
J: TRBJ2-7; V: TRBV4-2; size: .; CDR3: CASSASGGAKSEQYF
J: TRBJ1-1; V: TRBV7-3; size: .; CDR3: CASSWGLNTEAFF
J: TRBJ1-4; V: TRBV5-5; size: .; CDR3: CASSLVGQNNEKLFF
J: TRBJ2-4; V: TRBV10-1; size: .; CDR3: CASTVGGRVRKNIQYF
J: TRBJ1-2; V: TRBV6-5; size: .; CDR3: CASSTTKTANYGYTF
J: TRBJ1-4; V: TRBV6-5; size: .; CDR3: CASRRTHEKLFF
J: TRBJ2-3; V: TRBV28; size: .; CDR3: CASTYHYTDTQYF
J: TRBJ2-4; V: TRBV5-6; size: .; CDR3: CASSFSLRQGNDIQYF
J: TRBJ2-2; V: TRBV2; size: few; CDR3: CANSQGAANTGELFF
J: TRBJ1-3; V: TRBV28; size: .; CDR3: CASNPSGNTIYF
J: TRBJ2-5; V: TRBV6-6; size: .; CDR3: CASSNRGKGQETQYF
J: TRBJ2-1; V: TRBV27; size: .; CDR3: CASRAQGAQINEQFF
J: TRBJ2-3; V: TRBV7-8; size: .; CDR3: CASSTHPSGGEGDTQYF
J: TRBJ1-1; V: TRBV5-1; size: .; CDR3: CASSPFDRGRTEAFF
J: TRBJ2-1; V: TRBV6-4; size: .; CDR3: CASSASRGGHNEQFF
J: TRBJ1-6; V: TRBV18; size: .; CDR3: CASSPARGLLLPLHF
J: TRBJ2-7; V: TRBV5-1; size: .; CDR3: CASRSQGSSYEQYF
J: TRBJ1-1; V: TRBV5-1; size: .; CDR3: CASTSGTVNTEAFF
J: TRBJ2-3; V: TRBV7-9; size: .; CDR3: CASSFVPPFPMETQYF
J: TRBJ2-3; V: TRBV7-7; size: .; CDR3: CASSPWEGVDTQYF
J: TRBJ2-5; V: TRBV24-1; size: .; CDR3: CATSEPGQSQETQYF
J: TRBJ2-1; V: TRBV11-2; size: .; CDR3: CASSPNNEQFF